Listed here are 31 T cell receptor beta chains from one sample, sequenced in a study of T cells in Graves' hyperthyroidism and ophthalmopathy. From RNA transcripts, TCR beta CDR3 regions were amplified. First-round RT-PCR with HTBI primers amplified the TCR CDR3 region. In TCRdb, the multiplex PCR reads were re-called with MiXCR into one record per CDR3 protein. The sample gives roughly 740,000 distinct CDR3 sequences, about 15% of which show up once; approximately 8% is in the top ten. Sequencing was done on a sample of blood. The origin of the receptors is a man aged 18 to 30 with Graves' hyperthyroidism.

This clonotype was recorded many times. CDR3 protein: CASSGTLFSYEQYF. In DNA, the CDR3 is TGTGCCAGCAGCGGGACACTTTTCTCCTACGAGCAGTACTTC. This rearrangement joins TRBV28 to TRBJ2-7, with D possibly being TRBD1 (6 bases). Trimming left V 6 bases short and J 0 bases short, with 12 bases between. CDR1 is MDHEN, CDR2 SYDVKM, per germline. The CDR3 is 14 amino acids. The full variable domain, with the rest looked up from reference TRBV28 and TRBJ2-7, is DVKVTQSSRYLVKRTGEKVFLECVQDMDHENMFWYRQDPGLGLRLIYFSYDVKMKEKGDIPEGYSVSREKKERFSLILESASTNQTSMYLCASSGTLFSYEQYFGPGTRLTVT.

The chain uses TRBV7-3 and TRBJ2-1; a possible D gene is TRBD2 (5 bases). CDR1 is SGHTA, CDR2 FQGTGA, per germline. The CDR3 is 13 residues long. The ends were cut back, 6 bases at V and 8 bases at J, with 14 bases in the middle. In DNA form, the CDR3 reads TGTGCCAGCAGTAGAGGGCCGGTAGATGAGCAGTTCTTC. Translating it yields CASSRGPVDEQFF.

V gene TRBV4-3 combines with J gene TRBJ2-3; D is possibly TRBD1 or TRBD2 (5 bases each). Per the germline V gene, CDR1 is LGHNA and CDR2 is YSLEER. CDR3 size: 13 residues. V lost 1 base to trimming and J lost 8 bases, with 10 bases between them. CDR3 DNA sequence: TGCGCCAGCAGCCAAGTTGAGGGGTCTACGCAGTATTTT. Protein: CASSQVEGSTQYF.

The rearrangement uses TRBV28 and TRBJ2-4, with a tentative D call TRBD2 (5 bases). The V gene's germline CDR1 is MDHEN and CDR2 SYDVKM. Trimming removed 2 bases from V and 15 bases from J, with 14 bases in between. The CDR3 length is 12 residues. The CDR3 reads CASSLPRTVPYF. The CDR3 nucleotides read TGTGCCAGCAGTTTACCCCGGACTGTTCCGTACTTC.

The gene calls are TRBV11-2 and TRBJ2-1, with 7 positions matching TRBD1. Germline V gives CDR1 SGHAT, CDR2 FQNNGV. The V segment lost 5 bases and the J segment 8 bases; nucleotides outside the gene matches: 12. The CDR3 runs 15 residues. The CDR3 protein is CASSHTGVSVYEQFF. DNA for the CDR3: TGTGCCAGCAGCCACACAGGGGTGTCGGTCTATGAGCAGTTCTTC.

This clonotype was recorded at least ten times. This chain links TRBV7-2 with TRBJ2-2; the D is unclear. V dropped 3 bases and J dropped 3 bases, with 8 bases sitting between them. Per the germline V gene, CDR1 is SGHTA and CDR2 is FQGNSA. This CDR3 contains 14 residues. CDR3 DNA: TGTGCCAGCAGCTTCTTGCGTTACACCGGGGAGCTGTTTTTT. Translated: CASSFLRYTGELFF. Full variable domain (rest looked up from reference TRBV7-2 and TRBJ2-2): GAGVSQSPSNKVTEKGKDVELRCDPISGHTALYWYRQSLGQGLEFLIYFQGNSAPDKSGLPSDRFSAERTGGSVSTLTIQRTQQEDSAVYLCASSFLRYTGELFFGEGSRLTVL.

V usage is TRBV7-9 and J usage is TRBJ2-7; 7 bases line up with TRBD1. CDR3 length equals 15 residues. The germline CDR1 and CDR2 sequences are SEHNR and FQNEAQ (reference sequence). The trim removed 4 bases at V and 2 bases at J, leaving 8 bases unmatched. CDR3 nucleotide sequence: TGTGCCAGCAGCTCCCCCCGAGACAGGGCCTACGAGCAGTACTTC. Its protein is CASSSPRDRAYEQYF.

This clonotype was picked up many times. V gene TRBV28 combines with J gene TRBJ2-7; TRBD1 matches at 10 bases. J lost 1 base, V lost 3 bases, and 15 bases had no gene match. Germline CDR1 is MDHEN and CDR2 is SYDVKM. This CDR3 comprises 19 residues. CDR3 region: CASSFFWQVRDRGSYEQYF. The DNA for the CDR3 is TGTGCCAGCAGTTTTTTCTGGCAAGTACGGGACAGGGGTTCCTACGAGCAGTACTTC.

Ten or more counts support this clonotype. V is TRBV6-2 or TRBV6-3 and J is TRBJ2-7; possibly TRBD2 for D (6 bases). CDR3 length equals 16 residues. CDR1 is MNHEY, CDR2 SVGEGT, per germline. Trimming removed 2 bases from V and 0 bases from J, with 14 bases in between. CDR3 sequence: CASSYRRGGSSYEQYF. Here the CDR3 DNA reads TGTGCCAGCAGTTACAGGCGTGGAGGGAGCTCCTACGAGCAGTACTTC.

This chain connects TRBV28 to TRBJ1-3, with no clear D. V dropped 3 bases and J dropped 4 bases, with 7 bases sitting between them. The germline CDR1 and CDR2 sequences are MDHEN and SYDVKM. This CDR3 has 13 amino acids. Here the CDR3 DNA reads TGTGCCAGCAGTTTCGATCTCGGAAACACCATATATTTT. This codes for CASSFDLGNTIYF.

In this sample, this clonotype turned up a few times. Likely a read error: the CDR3 ends without its conserved phenylalanine or tryptophan. The chain carries TRBV12-3 or TRBV12-4 and TRBJ1-2; 8 positions match TRBD1. The CDR3 consists of 13 residues. V dropped 6 bases and J dropped 6; count of bases not matched to a gene: 6. The CDR3 DNA follows: TGTGCCAGCAGCGTGGACAGGGTAGATGGCTACACCCTC. It encodes CASSVDRVDGYTL.

The gene calls are TRBV6-2 or TRBV6-3 and TRBJ2-4, with D hard to call. The CDR3 totals 17 residues. Germline V CDR1 and CDR2: MNHEY, SVGEGT. V was shortened by 0 bases and J by 0 bases, with 12 bases between the two germline ends. As DNA, the CDR3 is TGTGCCAGCAGTTACTCTCGTCGGACGCTAGCCAAAAACATTCAGTACTTC. As protein: CASSYSRRTLAKNIQYF.

This clonotype was counted only a few times. A read error may explain this, as a much larger clone is one base away. The chain couples TRBV2 to TRBJ2-1; possibly TRBD1 or TRBD2 for D (7 bases each). Germline V gene data show CDR1 as SNHLY and CDR2 as FYNNEI. The CDR3 spans 15 residues. For the CDR3, the DNA is TGTGCCAGCAGTGAGGAGAAAGGGGGCGCGGGGGAGCAGTGCTTC. This sequence encodes CASSEEKGGAGEQCF.

The rearrangement uses TRBV4-1 and TRBJ2-7; D not resolved. Trimming shortened V by 0 bases and J by 2 bases, and 5 bases separated the two germline ends. Germline loops: CDR1 MGHRA, CDR2 YSYEKL. The CDR3 is made up of 13 amino acids. The CDR3 here is CASSQESTYEQYF. The CDR3 DNA sequence: TGCGCCAGCAGCCAAGAGAGTACCTACGAGCAGTACTTC.

The V call is TRBV27, the J call TRBJ1-6; D possibly corresponds to TRBD1 (5 bases). Germline CDR1 is MNHEY and CDR2 is SMNVEV (reference sequence). This CDR3 has 15 residues. V lost 2 bases and J 3 bases, leaving 8 bases between the germline ends. CDR3 nucleotide sequence: TGTGCCAGCAGTTTACTCGGGGGCTATAATTCACCCCTCCACTTT. Translation: CASSLLGGYNSPLHF.

V gene TRBV7-8 combines with J gene TRBJ1-2; TRBD1 aligns across 8 bases. V dropped 1 base and J dropped 3; count of bases not matched to a gene: 10. Germline loops: CDR1 SGHVS, CDR2 FQNEAQ. This CDR3 comprises 17 residues. The CDR3 sequence is CASSLGTLTGGDYGYTF. DNA for the CDR3: TGTGCCAGCAGCTTAGGTACCTTAACAGGGGGTGACTATGGCTACACCTTC.

The rearrangement uses TRBV7-2 and TRBJ2-6, with D perhaps matching TRBD1 (5 bases). Looked up from germline, CDR1 is SGHTA and CDR2 is FQGNSA. Trimming pared 2 bases from V and 1 base from J, leaving 9 bases between. The CDR3 spans 16 residues. CDR3 in amino acids: CASSLPQVSGANVLTF. The CDR3 nucleotides read TGTGCCAGCAGCTTACCACAGGTTTCTGGGGCCAACGTCCTGACTTTC.

This clonotype was picked up a small number of times. The chain couples TRBV12-3 or TRBV12-4 to TRBJ1-1; no definite D call. The CDR3 extends over 13 amino acids. V was cut by 5 bases and J by 0 bases, with 7 bases left in between. The DNA for the CDR3 is TGTGCCAGCAGTCACAGCATGAACACTGAAGCTTTCTTT. It is translated as CASSHSMNTEAFF.

This clonotype turned up a few times. The gene calls are TRBV7-2 and TRBJ1-3; a possible D gene is TRBD1 (5 bases). Trimming shortened V by 5 bases and J by 4 bases, and 12 bases separated the two germline ends. The CDR3 consists of 14 residues. Per the germline V gene, CDR1 is SGHTA and CDR2 is FQGNSA. The CDR3 DNA reads as TGTGCCAGCAGCGGCCAAGGGGCGGGAAACACCATATATTTT. Translated: CASSGQGAGNTIYF.

The chain uses TRBV7-9 and TRBJ2-2; tentative D call: TRBD1 (5 bases). The CDR3 contains 16 residues. Germline lookup yields CDR1 SEHNR and CDR2 FQNEAQ (reference sequence). V shed 6 bases and J shed 0 bases, with 14 bases lying between them. The DNA of the CDR3 is TGTGCCAGCAGTCCCTGGGGCAGTTCGAACACCGGGGAGCTGTTTTTT. Residues: CASSPWGSSNTGELFF.

This clonotype was recorded a few times. This chain uses TRBV2 with TRBJ2-7, with 9 nucleotides matching TRBD1. The CDR3 contains 14 residues. Germline V lookup: CDR1 SNHLY, CDR2 FYNNEI. The J segment lost 7 bases and the V segment lost 5 bases, leaving 9 bases of the junction unmatched. Here the CDR3 reads CASSRDRGASEQYF. CDR3 DNA sequence: TGTGCCAGCAGTAGAGACAGGGGGGCCTCGGAGCAGTACTTC.

The chain combines TRBV10-3 with TRBJ1-1, with D maybe TRBD1 (5 bases). The CDR3 runs 12 residues. Germline CDR1 and CDR2: ENHRY and SYGVKD. The ends were cut back, 2 bases at V and 8 bases at J, with 9 bases in the middle. CDR3 sequence reads: CAISEDRGEAFF. CDR3 DNA sequence: TGTGCCATCAGTGAGGATAGGGGAGAAGCTTTCTTT.

The CDR3 region has the DNA TGTGCCAGCAGCCTTACAGGGAATTCTGATTGTACCTTC. Translated: CASSLTGNSDCTF. The V and J genes are TRBV5-5 and TRBJ1-2; tentatively, D is TRBD1 (6 bases). V lost 4 bases and J lost 14, with 21 bases in between. CDR3 size: 13 residues. From germline, CDR1 is SGHKS and CDR2 YYEKEE (reference sequence).

The rearrangement links TRBV27 to TRBJ2-5; D may correspond to TRBD1 or TRBD2 (5 bases each). Germline loops: CDR1 MNHEY, CDR2 SMNVEV (reference sequence). The CDR3 runs 15 residues. V lost 4 bases, J lost 5 bases, and 17 bases lay in between. CDR3: CASSSLGVAKETQYF. In nucleotides, the CDR3 is TGTGCCAGCAGTTCGTTAGGGGTAGCGAAGGAGACCCAGTACTTC.

This clonotype was seen a few times. The chain has TRBV29-1 and TRBJ2-7; 8 bases agree with TRBD2. The germline V gene encodes CDR1 SQVTM and CDR2 ANQGSEA. Losses at the gene ends were 5 bases for V and 1 base for J; bases not matched to a gene: 4. This CDR3 region has 13 residues. CDR3 nucleotide sequence: TGCAGCGTTATAGTAGCGGGGTCCTACGAGCAGTACTTC. It is translated as CSVIVAGSYEQYF.

The CDR3 bases are TGTGCCAGCAGTGAAGATAGCGGGGGAAACAGTGAGCAGTTCTTC. Its protein is CASSEDSGGNSEQFF. The V and J genes are TRBV2 and TRBJ2-1; 9 bases align to TRBD2. The CDR3 extends over 15 amino acids. The V gene's germline CDR1 is SNHLY and CDR2 FYNNEI. V shed 1 base, J shed 9 bases, and the junction held 7 bases outside the gene matches. The full variable domain, rest sourced from reference TRBV2 and TRBJ2-1, is EPEVTQTPSHQVTQMGQEVILRCVPISNHLYFYWYRQILGQKVEFLVSFYNNEISEKSEIFDDQFSVERPDGSNFTLKIRSTKLEDSAMYFCASSEDSGGNSEQFFGPGTRLTVL.

This clonotype came up a few times. The J gene is TRBJ1-5, the V gene TRBV12-3 or TRBV12-4, with 7 positions matching TRBD1. This CDR3 has 15 amino acids. The V segment lost 5 bases and the J segment 6 bases; nucleotides outside the gene matches: 10. CDR3 sequence reads: CASSRAGGAGQPQHF. The CDR3 DNA is TGTGCCAGCAGTCGGGCAGGGGGAGCCGGTCAGCCCCAGCATTTT.

The chain employs TRBV7-9 and TRBJ2-5, with 10 bases aligning to TRBD1. V was clipped by 4 bases and J by 4 bases; unmatched bases: 6. Germline values: CDR1 SEHNR, CDR2 FQNEAQ (reference sequence). The CDR3 spans 15 residues. Here the CDR3 reads CASSSPGQGLETQYF. CDR3 nucleotide sequence: TGTGCCAGCAGCTCCCCGGGACAGGGGTTAGAGACCCAGTACTTC.

At least ten counts were recorded for this clonotype. CDR3 nucleotide sequence: TGTGCCAGCAGCCAAGACCGAGGACGGAACACTGAAGCTTTCTTT. Protein sequence: CASSQDRGRNTEAFF. The V and J genes are TRBV3-1 and TRBJ1-1; D gene ambiguous. With 0 bases removed from V and 1 base from J, the gap between germline ends came to 9 bases. This CDR3 comprises 15 residues. Germline CDR1 reads LGHDT; CDR2 reads YNNKEL (reference sequence).

The sample holds many counts of this clonotype. The rearrangement uses TRBV28 and TRBJ1-2; D possibly corresponds to TRBD1 (6 bases). The CDR3 consists of 16 residues. Trimming shortened V by 1 base and J by 4 bases, and 16 bases separated the two germline ends. The V gene's germline CDR1 is MDHEN and CDR2 SYDVKM. The CDR3 coding sequence is TGTGCCAGCAGTTTATTGGAACAGGGTCTCATCTATGGCTACACCTTC. Amino acid sequence: CASSLLEQGLIYGYTF.

The chain couples TRBV6-2 or TRBV6-3 to TRBJ2-3; the D gene is possibly TRBD2 (5 bases). CDR3 length equals 14 residues. Germline V CDR1 and CDR2: MNHEY, SVGEGT. V was pared by 6 bases and J by 10 bases, with 20 bases between. This CDR3 reads CASSPSGGRLAQYF. The DNA of the CDR3 is TGTGCCAGCAGCCCTTCGGGCGGGCGCTTGGCGCAGTATTTT.